Presented here are 17 T cell receptor beta chains from one specimen sequenced in a study of regulatory T cells in long-lasting Graves disease. Libraries of TCR beta came from iRepertoire HTBI primers plus Arm-PCR of CDR3 regions. A single record per CDR3 protein comes from TCRdb applying MiXCR to the multiplex PCR reads. Found here are hundreds of thousands of distinct CDR3 sequences, around 17% of them singletons; the top ten hold under 20%. The time point here: newly diagnosed GD, antithyroid drugs for less than 3 months. Researchers made the TCR library from RNA that was extracted from PBMCs. These same data were also listed under a study on T cells in Graves' hyperthyroidism and ophthalmopathy.

The material was peripheral blood mononuclear cells (PBMCs), obtained at new diagnosis, from a patient treated with antithyroid drugs. All receptors come from a woman between 25 and 40 years old with Graves disease.

This clonotype was counted many times. The CDR3 DNA reads TGTGCCAGCAGTTTACGGGGGCGCGGGGGAAACACCATATATTTT. Encoded protein: CASSLRGRGGNTIYF. The chain recombines TRBV12-3 or TRBV12-4 with TRBJ1-3, with D tentatively TRBD1 (6 bases). Trimming cost V 2 bases and J 4 bases, with 12 bases left between them. This CDR3 region has 15 residues.

On this clonotype: The junction does not match germline at one end; this may be a read error. The chain joins TRBV24-1 to TRBJ1-4; tentatively, D is TRBD1 (5 bases). The length of the CDR3 is 13 residues. Germline V gene lookup returns CDR1 KGHDR and CDR2 SFDVKD. CDR3 residues: CATGDGAGEKLLF. As DNA, the CDR3 is TGTGCCACCGGTGACGGGGCAGGCGAAAAACTGCTTTTT.

This clonotype was seen ten or more times. The chain recombines TRBV28 with TRBJ1-1, with D hard to call. V lost 4 bases and J lost 5, with 5 bases in between. CDR1 is MDHEN, CDR2 SYDVKM, per germline. The CDR3 runs 11 residues. CDR3: CASSSRTEAFF. For the CDR3, the DNA is TGTGCCAGCAGTTCGCGAACTGAAGCTTTCTTT.

This clonotype was counted a few times. This CDR3 reads CATRGQGAKGEAFF. CDR3 coding DNA: TGTGCCACCCGAGGACAGGGGGCCAAGGGTGAAGCTTTCTTT. The chain couples TRBV6-1 to TRBJ1-1; 11 bases line up with TRBD1. Germline CDR1 MNHNS, CDR2 SASEGT. J gave up 7 bases and V 10 bases, and 11 bases lay outside the gene matches. This CDR3 comprises 14 residues.

The table lists this clonotype with many counts. This sequence joins TRBV12-3 or TRBV12-4 and TRBJ2-1; possibly TRBD2 for D (6 bases). Between the trimmed V and J ends, which lost 5 bases and 5 bases, there was a span of 16 bases. The CDR3 is 15 amino acids. CDR3 protein: CASSGTGSLDNEQFF. In DNA, the CDR3 is TGTGCCAGCAGTGGTACCGGGAGTCTCGACAATGAGCAGTTCTTC.

This clonotype has a count of ten or more. The V call is TRBV12-3 or TRBV12-4, the J call TRBJ2-7; TRBD2 matches 7 bases. The CDR3 has 14 amino acids. The V segment lost 0 bases and the J segment 3 bases; nucleotides outside the gene matches: 2. The CDR3 loop reads CASSLAGLHYEQYF. CDR3 DNA: TGTGCCAGCAGTTTAGCGGGACTACACTACGAGCAGTACTTC.

This clonotype was recorded a few times. V usage is TRBV20-1 and J usage is TRBJ2-1; D remains unclear. The ends were cut back, 6 bases at V and 13 bases at J, with 25 bases in the middle. Germline CDR1 and CDR2: DFQATT and SNEGSKA (reference sequence). The CDR3 sequence is 14 residues long. CDR3 protein: CSAPRSSPYINQFF. CDR3 DNA: TGCAGTGCCCCAAGGAGTTCTCCGTATATAAATCAGTTCTTC.

The rearrangement joins TRBV6-2 or TRBV6-3 to TRBJ2-3; D remains unclear. Germline loops: CDR1 MNHEY, CDR2 SVGEGT. V dropped 6 bases and J dropped 4 bases, with 14 bases sitting between them. The CDR3 spans 14 residues. The CDR3 reads CASRMGPLADTQYF. CDR3 nucleotide sequence: TGTGCCAGCAGAATGGGTCCTCTCGCAGATACGCAGTATTTT.

The rearrangement links TRBV19 to TRBJ2-5; D unclear. Germline V lookup: CDR1 LNHDA, CDR2 SQIVND (reference sequence). CDR3 length: 14 amino acids. V gave up 5 bases and J gave up 1 base, with 11 bases separating them. The CDR3 is CASSPRLGQETQYF. CDR3 nucleotides: TGTGCCAGTAGTCCCCGCCTTGGCCAAGAGACCCAGTACTTC.

There are a few counts of this clonotype. Its ends do not fully match the called genes, so a read error is possible. The chain has TRBV20-1 and TRBJ1-6; unclear D gene. CDR1 and CDR2 (germline): DFQATT, SNEGSKA (reference sequence). The CDR3 contains 13 residues. The CDR3 DNA sequence: TGCAGTGCTAGCAGTCCTAATAATTCGCCCCTCCACTTT. As protein: CSASSPNNSPLHF.

CDR3 sequence (DNA): TGTGCCAGCGGGGGGGTCACTGAAGCTTTCTTT. Encoded protein: CASGGVTEAFF. V is TRBV28 and J is TRBJ1-1; D perhaps matches TRBD1 (5 bases). Germline loops: CDR1 MDHEN, CDR2 SYDVKM. CDR3 size: 11 residues. V dropped 8 bases and J dropped 4 bases, with 8 bases sitting between them.

This clonotype was observed many times. The chain combines TRBV6-1 with TRBJ2-3, with D perhaps TRBD2 (6 bases). V gave up 6 bases and J gave up 1 base, with 14 bases separating them. The CDR3 contains 15 residues. Germline V CDR1 and CDR2: MNHNS, SASEGT. CDR3 nucleotide sequence: TGTGCCAGCAGAAGGGAGGACGGTCGCACAGATACGCAGTATTTT. It encodes CASRREDGRTDTQYF.

The chain joins TRBV12-3 or TRBV12-4 to TRBJ1-1; D call uncertain. CDR3 length: 15 residues. The germline V and J ends were trimmed by 6 bases and 6 bases, with 20 bases remaining between them. The DNA of the CDR3 is TGTGCCAGCAGACCATCGGGCCACCGAGGCGCTGAAGCTTTCTTT. Amino acid sequence: CASRPSGHRGAEAFF.

Ten or more counts support this clonotype. The rearrangement links TRBV20-1 to TRBJ2-5; no firm D call. The V and J ends lost 1 base and 5 bases respectively, with 14 bases between them. From germline, CDR1 is DFQATT and CDR2 SNEGSKA (reference sequence). This CDR3 comprises 14 residues. The CDR3 DNA sequence: TGCAGTGCTAGAGGTCTGGGTAGCTGGGAGACCCAGTACTTC. Translation gives CSARGLGSWETQYF.

Details on this clonotype: This may come from a read error, since a much larger clone is one base off. The rearrangement joins TRBV7-6 to TRBJ1-3; D is uncertain. The CDR3 is 15 amino acids. Germline lookup yields CDR1 SGHVS and CDR2 FNYEAQ. The CDR3 nucleotides read TGTGCCAGCGGCTTAAGGGCCAGCTCTGGAAACACCATATATTTT. Encoded protein: CASGLRASSGNTIYF. The full variable domain, in which reference TRBV7-6 and TRBJ1-3 provide the parts outside the CDR3, is GAGVSQSPRYKVTKRGQDVALRCDPISGHVSLYWYRQALGQGPEFLTYFNYEAQQDKSGLPNDRFSAERPEGSISTLTIQRTEQRDSAMYRCASGLRASSGNTIYFGEGSWLTVV.

This clonotype was recorded at least ten times. The chain joins TRBV29-1 to TRBJ2-5; D is possibly TRBD2 (6 bases). The germline V and J ends were trimmed by 0 bases and 1 base, with 9 bases remaining between them. The germline CDR1 and CDR2 sequences are SQVTM and ANQGSEA. The CDR3 has 14 amino acids. Here the CDR3 reads CSVEDQGLQETQYF. The CDR3 coding sequence is TGCAGCGTTGAAGATCAGGGACTCCAAGAGACCCAGTACTTC.

This clonotype has ten or more counts. J is TRBJ1-6 and V is TRBV6-1, with D perhaps matching TRBD1 (6 bases). The CDR3 is 14 amino acids. Germline V gives CDR1 MNHNS, CDR2 SASEGT. Between the trimmed V and J ends, which lost 5 bases and 7 bases, there was a span of 12 bases. The CDR3 sequence: CASSSRGGNSPLHF. The CDR3 bases are TGTGCCAGCAGTAGCAGGGGCGGCAATTCACCCCTCCACTTT.